The clone carrying this T cell receptor (beta chain) was counted ten times or more. Its antigen is still unknown. Trimming left V 4 bases short and J 5 bases short, with 5 bases between. The CDR3 runs to 10 residues. Germline lookup yields CDR1 DFQATT and CDR2 SNEGSKA (reference sequence). These data originate in a study of human T cells and chemical hapten exposure. Study context: DPC at 2% was the sensitizing agent, placed on around 2 cm by around 2 cm of upper inner arm skin.

Regarding the study as a whole: The number of TCRs over 1 in 1000 frequency stayed unchanged after DPC.

Individual cDNA molecules received unique molecular identifiers in the library. TCRdb reanalysed the RACE reads using MiXCR and keeps one entry per CDR3 protein. The table has about 160,000 distinct CDR3 sequences, roughly 26% seen once. Time point reported: patch test 3, about 24 weeks after DPC sensitization. The treatment is: therapeutic diphenylcyclopropenone sensitization with weekly scalp DPC. Total RNA was isolated from whole blood that had not been fractionated. The source was whole blood, collected in connection with sensitization to the hapten diphenylcyclopropenone (DPC). The V and J genes are TRBV20-1 and TRBJ2-5; D is ambiguous. The receptor comes from a woman younger than 35 with alopecia areata. Some clones in this sample may be carry-over from other donors' samples. CDR3 loop: CSAIHETQYF. CDR3 nucleotides: TGCAGTGCTATTCACGAGACCCAGTACTTC.